One sample yielded the 20 T cell receptor beta chains listed below, sequenced in a study of cytomegalovirus exposure and HLA in healthy donors. TCRdb keeps only in-frame clones here, not all; method: immunoSEQ multiplex PCR. The sample holds roughly 250,000 clones, more than 75% seen once. Sequencing was done on a sample of PBMCs. All receptors derive from a woman aged 25-40 years in good health and CMV-seropositive.

The V and J genes are TRBV29-1 and TRBJ1-5; D remains unclear. Trimming removed 0 bases from V and 7 bases from J, with 7 bases in between. CDR1 and CDR2 (germline): SQVTM, ANQGSEA. The CDR3 is 12 amino acids. The CDR3: CSVEDGEQPQHF. In DNA, the CDR3 is TGCAGCGTTGAAGATGGAGAGCAGCCCCAGCATTTT.

The chain couples TRBV30 to TRBJ1-2, with D possibly being TRBD1 (5 bases). V was pared by 5 bases and J by 7 bases, with 17 bases between. Germline V gene data show CDR1 as GTSNPN and CDR2 as SVGIG (reference sequence). The CDR3 extends over 13 amino acids. The CDR3 loop reads CAWEMGEEGGYTF. The CDR3 DNA is TGTGCCTGGGAGATGGGGGAGGAGGGTGGCTACACCTTC.

The genes are TRBV5-4 and TRBJ2-2; 7 nucleotides match TRBD2. Trimming at V came to 0 bases and at J to 5 bases, leaving 7 bases not matched to a gene. The CDR3 consists of 16 residues. CDR1 and CDR2 from the germline V gene are SGHNT and YYREEE (reference sequence). CDR3 nucleotide sequence: TGTGCCAGCAGCTTGGCTGGGCGGGAGAGGACCGGGGAGCTGTTTTTT. Encoded protein: CASSLAGRERTGELFF. Full variable domain (missing parts from reference TRBV5-4 and TRBJ2-2): ETGVTQSPTHLIKTRGQQVTLRCSSQSGHNTVSWYQQALGQGPQFIFQYYREEENGRGNFPPRFSGLQFPNYSSELNVNALELDDSALYLCASSLAGRERTGELFFGEGSRLTVL.

The chain uses TRBV5-1 and TRBJ2-5; 8 nucleotides align to TRBD1. Germline V gene sequence: CDR1 SGHRS, CDR2 YFSETQ. V was pared by 2 bases and J by 9 bases, with 9 bases of the junction left unmatched. CDR3 size: 14 residues. The CDR3 DNA is TGCGCCAGCAGCTTCGATGGGGACAGGAGTCCCCAGTACTTC. Translation: CASSFDGDRSPQYF.

This clone is judged medium-sized. The chain uses TRBV5-1 and TRBJ1-1, with D uncertain. Looked up from germline, CDR1 is SGHRS and CDR2 is YFSETQ. Trimming left V 4 bases short and J 3 bases short, with 16 bases between. This CDR3 is 15 amino acids long. CDR3 region: CASSRNGLLDTEAFF. The CDR3 DNA is TGCGCCAGCAGCAGAAACGGGTTACTAGACACTGAAGCTTTCTTT.

The rearrangement uses TRBV19 and TRBJ1-5; D gene uncertain. The CDR3 spans 16 residues. Germline V CDR1 and CDR2: LNHDA, SQIVND (reference sequence). V was shortened by 3 bases and J by 4 bases, with 16 bases between the two germline ends. This CDR3 is CASSMWRAELNQPQHF. The DNA of the CDR3 is TGTGCCAGTAGTATGTGGCGGGCAGAACTAAATCAGCCCCAGCATTTT.

The chain carries TRBV11-2 and TRBJ2-1; D perhaps matches TRBD1 (5 bases). Trimming stripped 1 base from V and 7 bases from J, with 17 bases between. The V gene's germline CDR1 is SGHAT and CDR2 FQNNGV. The CDR3 runs 16 residues. In nucleotides, the CDR3 is TGTGCCAGCAGCTTAGGTGGGGCGTTTGAGAGGAATGAGCAGTTCTTC. Amino acids: CASSLGGAFERNEQFF.

The chain is built from TRBV6-1 and TRBJ1-2; D is perhaps TRBD1 (5 bases). The germline V and J ends were trimmed by 6 bases and 7 bases, with 15 bases remaining between them. Per germline, CDR1 MNHNS and CDR2 SASEGT. CDR3 length: 13 residues. The CDR3 bases are TGTGCCAGCAGATCCGCAGGGTACCCTGGCTACACCTTC. Translation: CASRSAGYPGYTF.

This chain uses TRBV10-1 with TRBJ2-1; 7 positions agree with TRBD2. CDR3 length: 18 amino acids. V lost 3 bases and J lost 0; bases outside the gene matches: 11. CDR1 and CDR2 from the germline V gene are WNHNN and SYGVQD (reference sequence). CDR3 sequence: CASSDTPGGRDSYNEQFF. Here the CDR3 DNA reads TGCGCCAGCAGTGATACGCCGGGCGGGAGAGACTCCTACAATGAGCAGTTCTTC.

This chain connects TRBV7-8 to TRBJ2-7, with D possibly TRBD2 on 6 matching bases. The CDR3 spans 14 residues. Germline V gene data show CDR1 as SGHVS and CDR2 as FQNEAQ. Trimming shortened V by 5 bases and J by 0 bases, and 11 bases separated the two germline ends. Written as DNA, the CDR3 is TGTGCCAGCAGCGTACGGGACTTCTCCTACGAGCAGTACTTC. This translates into CASSVRDFSYEQYF.

J is TRBJ2-7 and V is TRBV5-6, with 7 bases aligning to TRBD2. Germline lookup yields CDR1 SGHDT and CDR2 YYEEEE. The CDR3 loop spans 15 amino acids. J gave up 2 bases and V 1 base, and 6 bases lay outside the gene matches. The CDR3 DNA reads as TGTGCCAGCAGCTTGTTGCGGGAGTGGGCCTACGAGCAGTACTTC. Amino acids: CASSLLREWAYEQYF.

The chain links TRBV7-6 to TRBJ2-2, with a weak D call TRBD2 (6 bases). The CDR3 extends over 15 amino acids. Germline values: CDR1 SGHVS, CDR2 FNYEAQ. V shed 4 bases and J shed 7 bases, with 16 bases lying between them. CDR3 in amino acids: CASSSTSFIVGELFF. The CDR3 DNA is TGTGCCAGCAGCTCGACTAGTTTCATAGTCGGGGAGCTGTTTTTT.

DNA of the CDR3: TGTGCCAGCAGCTTTCAGGGGGCCTCTGGAAACACCATATATTTT. Translation: CASSFQGASGNTIYF. V and J are TRBV7-9 and TRBJ1-3; 8 bases match TRBD1. Germline values: CDR1 SEHNR, CDR2 FQNEAQ (reference sequence). The CDR3 sequence is 15 residues long. Germline trimming cut 3 bases from V and 0 bases from J; bases unmatched to any gene: 1.

V usage is TRBV5-1 and J usage is TRBJ2-5; TRBD1 matches 9 bases. CDR1 is SGHRS and CDR2 is YFSETQ in the germline V gene. This CDR3 is 16 amino acids long. V lost 2 bases, J lost 1 base, and 6 bases stayed unmatched. CDR3 DNA: TGCGCCAGCAGCTTTAGCTCGACAGGGGGCCAAGAGACCCAGTACTTC. This sequence encodes CASSFSSTGGQETQYF. The whole variable domain, filled in from reference TRBV5-1 and TRBJ2-5, reads KAGVTQTPRYLIKTRGQQVTLSCSPISGHRSVSWYQQTPGQGLQFLFEYFSETQRNKGNFPGRFSGRQFSNSRSEMNVSTLELGDSALYLCASSFSSTGGQETQYFGPGTRLLVL.

The chain recombines TRBV27 with TRBJ2-1, with TRBD2 identical over 7 bases. The CDR3 totals 16 residues. Trimming took 7 bases from V and 0 from J; bases not matched to a gene: 9. Germline assignment: CDR1 MNHEY and CDR2 SMNVEV (reference sequence). The DNA for the CDR3 is TGTGCCAGCAAAACACGCGGCGGGAGCTCCTACAATGAGCAGTTCTTC. It is translated as CASKTRGGSSYNEQFF.

The V call is TRBV15, the J call TRBJ2-3; TRBD2 aligns across 9 bases. There are 18 residues in the CDR3. V gave up 1 base and J gave up 6 bases; unmatched junction bases: 14. CDR1 and CDR2 (germline): LNHNV, YYDKDF (reference sequence). CDR3 residues: CATSRVIFLAGKYDTQYF. The DNA of the CDR3 is TGTGCCACCAGCAGAGTCATTTTTCTAGCGGGGAAATACGATACGCAGTATTTT.

This chain joins TRBV5-4 and TRBJ2-5, with a weak D call TRBD1 (5 bases). The germline CDR1 and CDR2 sequences are SGHNT and YYREEE (reference sequence). CDR3 length: 14 residues. V lost 2 bases and J 1 base, leaving 9 bases between the germline ends. The CDR3 region is CASSLRQTQETQYF. The CDR3 nucleotides are TGTGCCAGCAGCTTAAGACAGACCCAAGAGACCCAGTACTTC.

For this clone: Other DNA variants within this sample encode the same CDR3. V gene TRBV30 combines with J gene TRBJ1-1; tentatively, D is TRBD1 (6 bases). The V end was cut by 0 bases, the J end by 4 bases, with 9 bases between. Germline CDR1 is GTSNPN and CDR2 is SVGIG (reference sequence). The CDR3 spans 13 residues. As DNA, the CDR3 is TGTGCCTGGAGTGTAGGGGGGGGCACTGAAGCTTTCTTT. Amino acids: CAWSVGGGTEAFF.

The J gene is TRBJ2-1, the V gene TRBV5-4, with 10 bases aligning to TRBD2. Germline trimming cut 1 base from V and 2 bases from J; bases unmatched to any gene: 6. The V gene's germline CDR1 is SGHNT and CDR2 YYREEE (reference sequence). This CDR3 region has 17 residues. This CDR3 is CASSLKSGRDTYNEQFF. DNA of the CDR3: TGTGCCAGCAGCTTGAAGAGCGGGAGGGATACCTACAATGAGCAGTTCTTC. Complete variable domain (other parts from reference TRBV5-4 and TRBJ2-1): ETGVTQSPTHLIKTRGQQVTLRCSSQSGHNTVSWYQQALGQGPQFIFQYYREEENGRGNFPPRFSGLQFPNYSSELNVNALELDDSALYLCASSLKSGRDTYNEQFFGPGTRLTVL.

The V call is TRBV2, the J call TRBJ2-1; 8 bases match TRBD2. CDR1 is SNHLY and CDR2 is FYNNEI in the germline V gene. The CDR3 loop spans 13 amino acids. V gave up 7 bases and J gave up 6 bases; unmatched junction bases: 5. The CDR3 loop reads CASMERESNEQFF. The CDR3 region has the DNA TGTGCCAGCATGGAGCGGGAGTCCAATGAGCAGTTCTTC.